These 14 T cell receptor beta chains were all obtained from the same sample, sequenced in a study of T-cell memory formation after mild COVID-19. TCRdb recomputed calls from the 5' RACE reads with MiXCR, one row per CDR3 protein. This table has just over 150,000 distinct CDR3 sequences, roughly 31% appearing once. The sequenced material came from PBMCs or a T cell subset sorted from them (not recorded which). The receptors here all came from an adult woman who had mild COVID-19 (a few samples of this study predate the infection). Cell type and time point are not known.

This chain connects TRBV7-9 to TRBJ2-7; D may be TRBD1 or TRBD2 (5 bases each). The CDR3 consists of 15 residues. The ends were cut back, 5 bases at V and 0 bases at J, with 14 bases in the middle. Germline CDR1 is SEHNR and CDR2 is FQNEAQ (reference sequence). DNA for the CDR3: TGTGCCAGCAGCGTCCCGGGGCAGAGCTCCTACGAGCAGTACTTC. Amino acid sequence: CASSVPGQSSYEQYF.

CDR3 sequence (DNA): TGTGCCAGCAGCTTACTTTCCCAGGGGGAGTACTTC. This translates into CASSLLSQGEYF. The chain is built from TRBV7-9 and TRBJ2-7; 7 nucleotides agree with TRBD1. The V gene's germline CDR1 is SEHNR and CDR2 FQNEAQ (reference sequence). This CDR3 spans 12 amino acids. Trimming cost V 2 bases and J 11 bases; bases outside gene matches: 6.

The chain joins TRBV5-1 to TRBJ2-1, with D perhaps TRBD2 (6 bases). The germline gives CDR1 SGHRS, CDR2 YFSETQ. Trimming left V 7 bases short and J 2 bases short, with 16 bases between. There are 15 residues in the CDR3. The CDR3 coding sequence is TGCGCCAGCTCTCAGGTCGGGGGTCCCTACAATGAGCAGTTCTTC. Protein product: CASSQVGGPYNEQFF.

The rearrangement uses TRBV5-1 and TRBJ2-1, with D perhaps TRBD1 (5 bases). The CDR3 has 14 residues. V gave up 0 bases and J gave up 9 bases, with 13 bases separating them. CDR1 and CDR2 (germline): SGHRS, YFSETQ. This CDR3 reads CASSLETVGSEQFF. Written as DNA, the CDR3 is TGCGCCAGCAGCTTGGAGACAGTTGGTAGTGAGCAGTTCTTC.

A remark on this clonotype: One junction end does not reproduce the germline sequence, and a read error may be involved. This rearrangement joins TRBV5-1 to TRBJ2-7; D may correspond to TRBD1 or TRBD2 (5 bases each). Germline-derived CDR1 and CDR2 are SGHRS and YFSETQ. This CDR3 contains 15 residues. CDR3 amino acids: CASSLGGTDTYEQYF. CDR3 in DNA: TGCGCCAGCAGTTTGGGTGGGACGGATACCTACGAGCAGTACTTC.

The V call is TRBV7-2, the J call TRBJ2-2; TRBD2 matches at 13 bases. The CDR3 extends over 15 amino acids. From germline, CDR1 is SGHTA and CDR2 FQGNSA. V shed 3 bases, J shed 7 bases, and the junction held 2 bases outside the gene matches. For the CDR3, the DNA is TGTGCCAGCAGCTTTAGACTAGCGGGAGGCGGGGAGCTGTTTTTT. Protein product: CASSFRLAGGGELFF.

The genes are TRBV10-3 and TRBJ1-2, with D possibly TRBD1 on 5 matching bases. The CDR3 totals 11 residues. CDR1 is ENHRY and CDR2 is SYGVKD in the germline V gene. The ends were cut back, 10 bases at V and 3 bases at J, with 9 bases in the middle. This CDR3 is CATQQDYGYTF. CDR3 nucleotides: TGTGCCACTCAACAGGACTATGGCTACACCTTC.

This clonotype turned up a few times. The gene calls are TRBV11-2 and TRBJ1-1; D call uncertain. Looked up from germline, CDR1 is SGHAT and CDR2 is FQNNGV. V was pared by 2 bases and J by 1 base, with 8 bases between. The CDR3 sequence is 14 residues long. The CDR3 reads CASSLPRQNTEAFF. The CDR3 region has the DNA TGTGCCAGCAGCTTACCCCGACAGAACACTGAAGCTTTCTTT.

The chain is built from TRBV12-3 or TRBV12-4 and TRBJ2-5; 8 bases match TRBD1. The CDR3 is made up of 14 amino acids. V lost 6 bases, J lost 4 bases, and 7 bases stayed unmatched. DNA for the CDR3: TGTGCCAGCAGCATTCAGGGGGCTAGAGAGACCCAGTACTTC. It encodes CASSIQGARETQYF.

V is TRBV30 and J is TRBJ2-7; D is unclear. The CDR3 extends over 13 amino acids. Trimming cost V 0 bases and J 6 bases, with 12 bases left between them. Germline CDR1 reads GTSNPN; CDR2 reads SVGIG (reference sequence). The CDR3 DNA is TGTGCCTGGAGTGTGTTATTCGGGTCCGAGCAGTACTTC. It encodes CAWSVLFGSEQYF.

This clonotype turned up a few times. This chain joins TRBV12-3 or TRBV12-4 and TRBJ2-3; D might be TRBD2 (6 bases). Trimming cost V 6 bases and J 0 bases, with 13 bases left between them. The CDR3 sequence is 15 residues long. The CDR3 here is CASRGTPPSTDTQYF. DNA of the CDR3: TGTGCCAGCAGAGGGACTCCACCTAGCACAGATACGCAGTATTTT.

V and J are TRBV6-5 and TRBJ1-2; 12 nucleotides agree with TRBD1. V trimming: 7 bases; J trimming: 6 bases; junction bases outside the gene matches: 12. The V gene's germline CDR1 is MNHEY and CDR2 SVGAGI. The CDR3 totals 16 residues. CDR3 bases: TGTGCCAGCACCCTAAGGTCCGGGACAGGGGGCAATGGCTACACCTTC. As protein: CASTLRSGTGGNGYTF.

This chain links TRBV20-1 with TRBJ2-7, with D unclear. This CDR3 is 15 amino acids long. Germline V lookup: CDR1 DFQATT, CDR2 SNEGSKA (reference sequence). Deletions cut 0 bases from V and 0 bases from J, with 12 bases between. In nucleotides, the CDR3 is TGCAGTGCTAGAGATTCGGCAGACCTCTCCTACGAGCAGTACTTC. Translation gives CSARDSADLSYEQYF.

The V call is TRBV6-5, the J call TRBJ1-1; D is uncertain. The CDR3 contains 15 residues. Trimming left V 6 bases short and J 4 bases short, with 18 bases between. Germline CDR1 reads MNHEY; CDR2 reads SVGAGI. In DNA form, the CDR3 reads TGTGCCAGCAGATCGGAAAGGGCGAAAACCACTGAAGCTTTCTTT. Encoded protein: CASRSERAKTTEAFF.